The rows below give T cell receptor beta chains drawn from one sample of a study of blood T cell repertoires in COVID-19. Here immunoSEQ multiplex PCR was the method, and the copy in TCRdb shows in-frame clones only, minus some. The data hold 300,000 or so clones, with around 87% observed a single time. Material: peripheral blood. Receptors originate from a woman between 45 and 60 years old who had recovered from COVID-19. Each CDR3 is given with its conserved first and last residue. A D gene is named only where the DNA matches it firmly. Rows may omit the clone size; those that give it use once, few, many or a size class.

j_call d_call clone_size v_call cdr3_aa cdr3_nt
TRBJ1-1 TRBD1 - TRBV5-1 CASSYQTGDGTEAFF TGCGCCAGCAGCTACCAAACAGGGGATGGGACTGAAGCTTTCTTT
TRBJ2-2 - once TRBV5-4 CASSLGVSTGELFF TGTGCCAGCAGCTTGGGAGTTTCCACCGGGGAGCTGTTTTTT
TRBJ2-5 TRBD1 - TRBV10-1 CASSEDRVEETQYF TGCGCCAGCAGTGAGGACAGGGTAGAAGAGACCCAGTACTTC
TRBJ2-4 - - TRBV5-6 CASSLGVLAKNIQYF TGTGCCAGCAGCTTGGGTGTACTAGCCAAAAACATTCAGTACTTC
TRBJ1-6 - - TRBV6-5 CASSRQGSPLHF TGTGCCAGCAGTCGGCAGGGATCACCCCTCCACTTT
TRBJ1-4 - - TRBV3-1/TRBV3-2 CASSQVLLQKLFF TGTGCCAGCAGCCAAGTGCTACTCCAAAAACTGTTTTTT
TRBJ1-2 - - TRBV18 CASSPAGQLYGYTF TGTGCCAGCTCACCAGCCGGACAGCTCTACGGCTACACCTTC
TRBJ2-2 TRBD2 - TRBV27 CASRLAGITGELFF TGTGCCAGTAGACTAGCGGGAATCACCGGGGAGCTGTTTTTT
TRBJ1-5 - - TRBV12-3/TRBV12-4 CASSLRNNQPQHF TGTGCCAGCAGTTTGAGGAACAATCAGCCCCAGCATTTT
TRBJ2-3 TRBD2 - TRBV6-5 CASIALAGVGDTQYF TGTGCCAGCATCGCGCTAGCGGGAGTGGGTGATACGCAGTATTTT
TRBJ2-1 - - TRBV9 CASSVQLAAYNEQFF TGTGCCAGCAGCGTACAACTAGCTGCCTACAATGAGCAGTTCTTC
TRBJ2-3 - - TRBV24-1 CATSDRGSTDTQYF TGTGCCACCAGTGACAGGGGTTCGACAGATACGCAGTATTTT
TRBJ1-1 - once TRBV28 CASSLRTGLSTEAFF TGTGCCAGCAGTTTGAGAACAGGGTTGAGCACTGAAGCTTTCTTT
TRBJ1-6 - - TRBV3-1/TRBV3-2 CASSQVNYNSPLHF TGTGCCAGCAGCCAAGTTAACTATAATTCACCCCTCCACTTT
TRBJ2-7 - once TRBV29-1 CSVPGQGTYEQYF TGCAGCGTCCCGGGACAAGGGACCTACGAGCAGTACTTC
TRBJ1-5 - once TRBV18 CASSPIRSQPQHF TGTGCCAGCTCACCAATAAGGAGCCAGCCCCAGCATTTT
TRBJ2-5 TRBD1 - TRBV24-1 CATNRQGETQYF TGTGCCACGAATCGACAGGGGGAGACCCAGTACTTC
TRBJ2-7 - once TRBV5-6 CASSLVAVSSYEQYF TGTGCCAGCAGCTTGGTGGCGGTCAGCTCCTACGAGCAGTACTTC
TRBJ1-6 - - TRBV9 CASSPRQSSNSPLHF TGTGCCAGCAGCCCCCGACAGAGCTCCAATTCACCCCTCCACTTT
TRBJ2-7 - - TRBV29-1 CSVGRGSSYEQYF TGCAGCGTTGGTAGGGGGAGCTCCTACGAGCAGTACTTC
TRBJ2-7 - - TRBV23-1 CASSPRENYEQYF TGCGCCAGCAGTCCCCGGGAAAACTACGAGCAGTACTTC
TRBJ1-5 - - TRBV14 CASSHLPRDTFNQPQHF TGTGCCAGCAGCCACTTGCCCCGGGACACTTTCAATCAGCCCCAGCATTTT
TRBJ1-2 TRBD1 - TRBV7-2 CASSWLPGQGDLGYTF TGTGCCAGCAGCTGGCTGCCCGGACAGGGCGATTTAGGCTACACCTTC
TRBJ1-2 - - TRBV29-1 CSVTGRYYGYTF TGCAGCGTGACAGGTCGATACTATGGCTACACCTTC
TRBJ1-1 TRBD1 - TRBV3-1/TRBV3-2 CASSQGWTGPVNTEAFF TGTGCCAGCAGCCAAGGTTGGACAGGGCCGGTGAACACTGAAGCTTTCTTT
TRBJ2-7 - - TRBV3-1/TRBV3-2 CASSQGRKQYF TGTGCCAGCAGCCAGGGGCGTAAGCAGTACTTC
TRBJ2-2 - - TRBV5-1 CASSLGAGQNPNTGELFF TGCGCCAGCAGCTTAGGAGCCGGACAGAATCCGAACACCGGGGAGCTGTTTTTT
TRBJ1-2 - - TRBV13 CASSARRAVYTF TGTGCCAGCAGCGCACGCAGGGCCGTCTACACCTTC
TRBJ1-4 TRBD1 - TRBV7-2 CASSLGTVLGEKLFF TGTGCCAGCAGCTTGGGGACAGTACTCGGTGAAAAACTGTTTTTT
TRBJ1-4 - - TRBV7-2 CASSANREPNEKLFF TGTGCCAGCAGCGCCAACAGGGAACCGAATGAAAAACTGTTTTTT
TRBJ2-7 TRBD2 - TRBV19 CASSKGTSGTSYEQYF TGTGCCAGTAGTAAAGGGACTAGCGGAACCTCCTACGAGCAGTACTTC
TRBJ1-5 - - TRBV28 CASGRADQPQHF TGTGCCAGCGGCAGGGCGGATCAGCCCCAGCATTTT
TRBJ1-2 - - TRBV30 CAWSDTPNYGYTF TGTGCCTGGAGTGATACACCTAACTATGGCTACACCTTC
TRBJ1-4 - - TRBV5-1 CASSLEGWGPKTF TGCGCCAGCAGCTTGGAGGGGTGGGGGCCAAAGACTTTT
TRBJ2-5 TRBD2 - TRBV7-2 CASSLAALAEETQYF TGTGCCAGCAGCTTAGCTGCACTAGCGGAAGAGACCCAGTACTTC
TRBJ1-2 TRBD1 - TRBV6-1 CASSETGQFYGYTF TGTGCCAGCAGTGAAACGGGACAGTTCTATGGCTACACCTTC
TRBJ1-2 - - TRBV28 CASSFGGNGYTF TGTGCCAGCAGTTTTGGCGGGAATGGCTACACCTTC
TRBJ2-3 - - TRBV2 CATKGGVNTDTQYF TGTGCCACCAAGGGAGGTGTTAACACAGATACGCAGTATTTT
TRBJ1-5 TRBD1 - TRBV18 CASSPGTVGGNQPQHF TGTGCCAGCTCACCGGGGACAGTGGGGGGCAATCAGCCCCAGCATTTT
TRBJ1-2 TRBD1 - TRBV27 CAVFDPDRSHGYTF TGTGCAGTATTCGACCCGGACAGGTCCCATGGCTACACCTTC
TRBJ1-3 TRBD1 - TRBV11-2 CATGTGSGNTIYF TGTGCCACCGGGACAGGATCTGGAAACACCATATATTTT
TRBJ1-3 - - TRBV9 CASSPFQGTGNTIYF TGTGCCAGCAGCCCATTTCAGGGTACTGGAAACACCATATATTTT
TRBJ1-4 - - TRBV10-2 CASGRYQSLRGEKLFF TGCGCCAGCGGCCGGTACCAGTCCTTAAGAGGGGAAAAACTGTTTTTT
TRBJ1-1 - - TRBV10-3 CAMSGTLNTEAFF TGTGCCATGTCCGGGACATTGAACACTGAAGCTTTCTTT
TRBJ2-3 - - TRBV7-9 CASSLDSPSTDTQYF TGTGCCAGCAGCTTAGACTCGCCTAGCACAGATACGCAGTATTTT
TRBJ2-5 - - TRBV20-1 CSAYSETQYF TGCAGTGCCTACTCCGAGACCCAGTACTTC
TRBJ2-1 - - TRBV29-1 CSVRDQRRDEQFF TGCAGCGTAAGGGACCAGAGGAGGGATGAGCAGTTCTTC
TRBJ1-6 - - TRBV28 CASTRAGSPLHF TGTGCCAGCACTCGGGCGGGTTCACCCCTCCACTTT
TRBJ2-1 TRBD2 - TRBV7-6 CASSPEAGGRDEQFF TGTGCCAGCAGCCCAGAGGCGGGGGGCCGCGATGAGCAGTTCTTC
TRBJ2-2 - few TRBV12-1 CASSHGTGPTGELFF TGTGCCAGCAGCCACGGGACAGGGCCAACCGGGGAGCTGTTTTTT